This T cell receptor beta chain is from a study of CXCR3-negative and CXCR3-positive naive CD8 T cells. Germline lookup yields CDR1 SEHNR and CDR2 FQNEAQ (reference sequence). The CDR3 is 14 amino acids. For this clonotype: Its target is unknown.

General study points: TCR interaction strength was inferred from TRB CDR3 physicochemistry, as CD5 matched across naive subsets. Similar TRBV-TRBJ usage characterized naive CXCR3-negative and CXCR3-positive cells; memory cells differed.

Subsets of CD8+ T cells were each sorted in triplicate at 250,000 to 350,000 cells apiece. Naive CD8+ T lymphocytes were specified as CD45RO-CCR7+CD27+CD95-. The libraries of TRB cDNA were prepared using 5' RACE with UMI labels. For each CDR3 protein, TCRdb gives one entry from its re-call of the 5' RACE reads, without DNA. The sample's table shows 92,000 or so distinct CDR3 sequences. The rearrangement joins TRBV7-9 to TRBJ2-7; TCRdb's D call of TRBD1 is untestable without DNA. The sequencing sample was made of naive CXCR3- CD8+ T cells from blood. As to subset: CD45RO-CCR7+CD27+CD95- naive CD8+ T cells lacking CXCR3 (TNR3-). The clonotype was recovered from a human donor in good health. Some clones in this sample may be carry-over from other donors' samples. The CDR3 protein is CASSLSGTLDEQYF.